The T cell receptor (beta chain) under discussion was sequenced for a study of blood T cell repertoires in COVID-19. On the study more broadly: From T cells, B-cell-depleted T cells, or PBMCs came the material, which was cDNA or gDNA.

V lost 3 bases to trimming and J lost 7 bases, with 9 bases between them. The CDR3 length is 13 residues. Germline assignment: CDR1 SGHTA and CDR2 FQGTGA. This clone was found once. Measured with immunoSEQ multiplex PCR; TCRdb has only the in-frame clones, and not every one. The sample lists some 21,000 clones, approximately 81% occurring once. The origin of this receptor is a man in his forties with acute or convalescent COVID-19. The sequenced sample was peripheral blood. This chain uses TRBV7-3 with TRBJ2-2; a possible D gene is TRBD2 (5 bases). The CDR3: CASSLAGNGELFF. Here the CDR3 DNA reads TGTGCCAGCAGCTTGGCGGGTAACGGGGAGCTGTTTTTT.